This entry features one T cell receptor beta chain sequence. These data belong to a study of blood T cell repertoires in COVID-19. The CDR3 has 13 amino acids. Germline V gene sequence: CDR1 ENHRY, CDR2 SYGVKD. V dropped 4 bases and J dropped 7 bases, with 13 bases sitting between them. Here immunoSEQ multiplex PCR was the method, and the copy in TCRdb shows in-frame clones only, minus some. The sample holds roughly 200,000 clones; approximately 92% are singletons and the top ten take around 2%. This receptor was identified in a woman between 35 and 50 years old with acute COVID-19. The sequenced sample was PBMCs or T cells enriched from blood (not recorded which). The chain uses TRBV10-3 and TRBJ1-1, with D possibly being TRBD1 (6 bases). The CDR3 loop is CAISVTGCYEAFF. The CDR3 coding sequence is TGTGCCATCAGTGTTACAGGGTGCTATGAAGCTTTCTTT.